This T cell receptor beta chain was sequenced in a study of cytomegalovirus exposure and HLA in healthy donors. Study summary: Early released data comprised tens of millions of unique TCRs from HLA-typed donors.

The primer mix had 60 Vbeta and 13 Jbeta primers. Profiling relied on immunoSEQ multiplex PCR, and the TCRdb table lists in-frame clones only, not all of them. This repertoire shows about 140,000 clones, around 82% found once; its top ten account for about 3.4%. The study's findings and limits: Data from an earlier analysis indicated that most TCR beta V segments were productive either about 87% or about 30% of the time. For most subjects, TCR beta sequences were reported to predict HLA-A and HLA-B alleles with accuracy. There were several of the most significant clusters that appeared linked to common viral pathogens in a later analysis.

With regard to this clone: The antigen remains unidentified.

The CDR3 is 15 amino acids. The germline CDR1 and CDR2 sequences are SEHNR and FQNEAQ (reference sequence). Trimming cost V 5 bases and J 2 bases, with 15 bases left between them. The chain is built from TRBV7-9 and TRBJ1-2, with D uncertain. Sequencing input: PBMCs. The clonotype was recovered from a man aged 18 to 29 in good health and CMV-seropositive. CDR3 amino acids: CASSAPFGGNYGYTF. The CDR3 coding sequence is TGTGCCAGCAGCGCTCCCTTCGGAGGAAACTATGGCTACACCTTC.